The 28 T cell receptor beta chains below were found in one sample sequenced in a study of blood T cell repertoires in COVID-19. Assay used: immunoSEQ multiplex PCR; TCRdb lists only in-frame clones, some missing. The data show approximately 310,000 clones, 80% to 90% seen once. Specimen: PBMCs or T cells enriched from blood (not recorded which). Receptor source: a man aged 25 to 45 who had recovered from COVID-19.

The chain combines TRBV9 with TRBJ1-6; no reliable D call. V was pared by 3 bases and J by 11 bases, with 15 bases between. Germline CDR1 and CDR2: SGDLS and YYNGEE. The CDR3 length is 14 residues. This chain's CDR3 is CASSARLSQTPLHF. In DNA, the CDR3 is TGTGCCAGCAGCGCCCGACTTTCCCAAACACCCCTCCACTTT.

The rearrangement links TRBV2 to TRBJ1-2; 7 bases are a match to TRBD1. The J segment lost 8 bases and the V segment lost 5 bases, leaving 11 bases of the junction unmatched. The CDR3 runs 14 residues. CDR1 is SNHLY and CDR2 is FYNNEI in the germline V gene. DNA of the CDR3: TGTGCCAGCAGTCGGACAGGTCGGACGGGAGGCTACACCTTC. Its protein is CASSRTGRTGGYTF.

CDR3 nucleotides: TGTGCCAGCAGTTTCTGGTCAGGGGCTGGGATCTACGAGCAGTACTTC. This translates into CASSFWSGAGIYEQYF. This sequence joins TRBV27 and TRBJ2-7; weak D call: TRBD1 (6 bases). The CDR3 covers 16 residues. Trimming took off 3 bases at V and 3 bases at J, with 18 bases between the two ends. The germline CDR1 and CDR2 sequences are MNHEY and SMNVEV (reference sequence).

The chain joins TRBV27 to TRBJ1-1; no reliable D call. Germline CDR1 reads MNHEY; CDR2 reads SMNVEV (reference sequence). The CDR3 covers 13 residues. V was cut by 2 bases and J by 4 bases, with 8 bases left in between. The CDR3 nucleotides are TGTGCCAGCAGTTTAGACAAGAGCACTGAAGCTTTCTTT. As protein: CASSLDKSTEAFF.

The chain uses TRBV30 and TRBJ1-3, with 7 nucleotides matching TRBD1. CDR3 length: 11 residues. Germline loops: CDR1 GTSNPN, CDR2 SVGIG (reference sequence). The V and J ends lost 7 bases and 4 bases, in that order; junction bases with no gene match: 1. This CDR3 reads CASGQGNTIYF. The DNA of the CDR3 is TGTGCCTCGGGACAGGGAAACACCATATATTTT.

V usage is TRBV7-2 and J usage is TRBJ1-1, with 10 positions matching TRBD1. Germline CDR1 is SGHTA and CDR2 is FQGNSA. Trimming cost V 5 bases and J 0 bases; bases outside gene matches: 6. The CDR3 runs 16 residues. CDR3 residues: CASSLTGTGVNTEAFF. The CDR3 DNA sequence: TGTGCCAGCAGCCTGACCGGGACAGGGGTGAACACTGAAGCTTTCTTT.

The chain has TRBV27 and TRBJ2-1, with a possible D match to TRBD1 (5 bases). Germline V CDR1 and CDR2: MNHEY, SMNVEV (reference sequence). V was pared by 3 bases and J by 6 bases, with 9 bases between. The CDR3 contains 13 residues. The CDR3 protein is CASSFPGSNEQFF. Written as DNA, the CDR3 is TGTGCCAGCAGTTTCCCAGGGTCCAATGAGCAGTTCTTC.

CDR3 in DNA: TGTGCCAGCAGCTCCGCCCGGGGGGGCGATACGCAGTATTTT. It codes for CASSSARGGDTQYF. This sequence joins TRBV9 and TRBJ2-3, with 8 bases fitting TRBD2. Trimming cost V 4 bases and J 6 bases; bases outside gene matches: 7. The V gene's germline CDR1 is SGDLS and CDR2 YYNGEE. CDR3 length equals 14 residues.

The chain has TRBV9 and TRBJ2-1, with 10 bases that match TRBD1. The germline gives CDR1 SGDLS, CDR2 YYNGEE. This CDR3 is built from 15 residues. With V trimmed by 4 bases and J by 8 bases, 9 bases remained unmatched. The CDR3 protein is CASSPGQGIFDEQFF. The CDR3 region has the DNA TGTGCCAGCAGCCCGGGACAGGGGATTTTCGATGAGCAGTTCTTC.

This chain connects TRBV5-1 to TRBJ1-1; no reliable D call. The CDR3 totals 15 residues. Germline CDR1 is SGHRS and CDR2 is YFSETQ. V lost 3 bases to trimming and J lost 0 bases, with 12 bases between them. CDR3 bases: TGCGCCAGCAGCTCCGATGCGGGCATGAACACTGAAGCTTTCTTT. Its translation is CASSSDAGMNTEAFF.

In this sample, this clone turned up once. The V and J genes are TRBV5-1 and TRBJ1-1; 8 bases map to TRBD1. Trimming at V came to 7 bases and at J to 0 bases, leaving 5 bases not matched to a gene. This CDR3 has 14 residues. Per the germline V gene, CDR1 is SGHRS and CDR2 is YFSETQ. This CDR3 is CASGRQGLNTEAFF. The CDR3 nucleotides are TGCGCCAGCGGGAGACAGGGGCTGAACACTGAAGCTTTCTTT.

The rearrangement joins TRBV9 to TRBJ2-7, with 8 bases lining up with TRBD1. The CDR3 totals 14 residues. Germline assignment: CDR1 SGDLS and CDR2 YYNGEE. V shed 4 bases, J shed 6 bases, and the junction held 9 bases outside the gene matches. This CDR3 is CASSFGQGPSEQYF. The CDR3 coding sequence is TGTGCCAGCAGCTTCGGACAGGGACCTAGCGAGCAGTACTTC.

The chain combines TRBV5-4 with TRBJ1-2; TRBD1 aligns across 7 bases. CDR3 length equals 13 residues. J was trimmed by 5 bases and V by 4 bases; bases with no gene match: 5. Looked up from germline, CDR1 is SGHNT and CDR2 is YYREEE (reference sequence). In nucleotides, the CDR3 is TGTGCCAGCAGCCACAGGGGATGGTATGGCTACACCTTC. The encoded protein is CASSHRGWYGYTF.

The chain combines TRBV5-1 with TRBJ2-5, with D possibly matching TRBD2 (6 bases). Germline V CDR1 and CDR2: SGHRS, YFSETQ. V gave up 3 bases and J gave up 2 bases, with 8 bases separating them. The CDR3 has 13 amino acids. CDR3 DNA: TGCGCCAGCAGCTATGGGGGGCAAGAGACCCAGTACTTC. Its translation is CASSYGGQETQYF. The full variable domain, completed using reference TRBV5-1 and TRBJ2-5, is KAGVTQTPRYLIKTRGQQVTLSCSPISGHRSVSWYQQTPGQGLQFLFEYFSETQRNKGNFPGRFSGRQFSNSRSEMNVSTLELGDSALYLCASSYGGQETQYFGPGTRLLVL.

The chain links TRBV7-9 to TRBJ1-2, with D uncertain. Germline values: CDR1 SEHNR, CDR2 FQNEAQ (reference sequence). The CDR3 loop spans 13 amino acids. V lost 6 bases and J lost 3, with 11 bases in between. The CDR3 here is CASRQESDYGYTF. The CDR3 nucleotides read TGTGCCAGCAGGCAGGAATCGGACTATGGCTACACCTTC.

The CDR3 loop reads CASSRPSGGDEQYF. Written as DNA, the CDR3 is TGTGCCAGCAGCAGACCTAGCGGGGGGGACGAGCAGTACTTC. This chain links TRBV6-2 or TRBV6-3 with TRBJ2-7; 12 nucleotides agree with TRBD2. This CDR3 comprises 14 residues. The trim removed 6 bases at V and 5 bases at J, leaving 5 bases unmatched. Germline lookup yields CDR1 MNHEY and CDR2 SVGEGT.

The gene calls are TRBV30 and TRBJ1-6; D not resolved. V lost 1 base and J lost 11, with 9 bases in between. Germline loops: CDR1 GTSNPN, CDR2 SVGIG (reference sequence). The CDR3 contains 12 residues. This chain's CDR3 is CAWSGSVPPLHF. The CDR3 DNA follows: TGTGCCTGGAGTGGTAGTGTTCCACCCCTCCACTTT.

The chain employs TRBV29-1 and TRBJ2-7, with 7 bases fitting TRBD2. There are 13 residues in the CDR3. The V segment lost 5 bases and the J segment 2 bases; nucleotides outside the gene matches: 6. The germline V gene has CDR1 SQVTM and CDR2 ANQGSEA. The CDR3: CSVTAGTPYEQYF. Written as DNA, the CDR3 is TGCAGCGTTACAGCGGGGACTCCCTACGAGCAGTACTTC.

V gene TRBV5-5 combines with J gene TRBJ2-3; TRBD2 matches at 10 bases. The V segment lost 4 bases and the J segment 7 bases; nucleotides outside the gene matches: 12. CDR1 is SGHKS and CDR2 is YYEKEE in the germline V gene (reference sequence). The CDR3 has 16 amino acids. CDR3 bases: TGTGCCAGCAGCATGGCGTCTAGCGGGGGCGGTTATACGCAGTATTTT. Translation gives CASSMASSGGGYTQYF.

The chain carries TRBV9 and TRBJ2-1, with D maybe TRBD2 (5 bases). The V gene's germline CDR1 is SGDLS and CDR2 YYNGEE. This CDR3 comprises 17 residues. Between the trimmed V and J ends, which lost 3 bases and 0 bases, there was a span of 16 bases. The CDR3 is CASSAGLVQSSYNEQFF. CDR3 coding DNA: TGTGCCAGCAGCGCCGGACTGGTCCAGAGCTCCTACAATGAGCAGTTCTTC.

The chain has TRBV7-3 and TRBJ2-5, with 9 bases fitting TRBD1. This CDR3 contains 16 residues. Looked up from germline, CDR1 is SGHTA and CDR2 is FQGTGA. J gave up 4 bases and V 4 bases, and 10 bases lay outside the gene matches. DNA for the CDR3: TGTGCCAGCAGCTCCCTCGGACAGGGGAACGGAGAGACCCAGTACTTC. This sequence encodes CASSSLGQGNGETQYF.

The CDR3 protein is CASSATSPSKQYF. Here the CDR3 DNA reads TGCGCCAGCAGTGCTACTAGCCCAAGCAAACAGTACTTC. V and J are TRBV10-1 and TRBJ2-7, with D maybe TRBD2 (6 bases). The CDR3 is 13 amino acids. The V gene lost 4 bases and the J gene lost 10 bases, with 17 bases spanning the gap. Looked up from germline, CDR1 is WNHNN and CDR2 is SYGVQD (reference sequence).

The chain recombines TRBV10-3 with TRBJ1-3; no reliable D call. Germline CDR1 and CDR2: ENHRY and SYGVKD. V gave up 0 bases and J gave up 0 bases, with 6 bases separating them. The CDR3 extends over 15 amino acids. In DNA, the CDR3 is TGTGCCATCAGTGAGTCGTTCAGCTCTGGAAACACCATATATTTT. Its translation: CAISESFSSGNTIYF.

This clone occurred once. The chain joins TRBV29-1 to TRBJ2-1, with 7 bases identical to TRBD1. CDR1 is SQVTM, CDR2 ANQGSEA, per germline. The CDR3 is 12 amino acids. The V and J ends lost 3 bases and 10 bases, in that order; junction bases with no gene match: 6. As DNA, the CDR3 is TGCAGCGTTGAGAGGACAGGCGCAGAGCAGTTCTTC. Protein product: CSVERTGAEQFF.

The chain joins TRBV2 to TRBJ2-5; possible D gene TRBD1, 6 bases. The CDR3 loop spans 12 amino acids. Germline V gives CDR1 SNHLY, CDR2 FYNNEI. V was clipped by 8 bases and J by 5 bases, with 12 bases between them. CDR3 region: CASRTGSETQYF. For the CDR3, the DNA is TGTGCCAGCCGAACAGGGTCCGAGACCCAGTACTTC.

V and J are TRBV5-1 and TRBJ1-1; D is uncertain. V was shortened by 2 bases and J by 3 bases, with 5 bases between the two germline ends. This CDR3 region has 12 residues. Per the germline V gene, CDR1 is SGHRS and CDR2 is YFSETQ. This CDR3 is CASSFGDTEAFF. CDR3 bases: TGCGCCAGCAGCTTCGGTGACACTGAAGCTTTCTTT.

CDR3 sequence reads: CASSQSGGGSTEAFF. The CDR3 DNA reads as TGCGCCAGCAGCCAATCAGGGGGCGGGAGCACTGAAGCTTTCTTT. The rearrangement links TRBV4-1 to TRBJ1-1, with TRBD1 identical over 8 bases. The CDR3 extends over 15 amino acids. The germline gives CDR1 MGHRA, CDR2 YSYEKL. Unmatched junction bases numbered 6, after V lost 2 bases and J lost 4 bases.

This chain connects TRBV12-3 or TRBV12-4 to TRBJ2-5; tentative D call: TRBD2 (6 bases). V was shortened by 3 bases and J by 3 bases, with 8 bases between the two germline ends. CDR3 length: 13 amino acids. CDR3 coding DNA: TGTGCCAGCAGTTTCGGGGGAAAAGAGACCCAGTACTTC. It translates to CASSFGGKETQYF.